The clone carrying this TCR beta chain was seen a handful of times. Its cognate antigen is unknown. This sample stems from a study of T-cell reconstitution after alpha-beta-depleted transplantation in children. Molecular barcoding with unique molecular identifiers was used for the TCRbeta library. MiXCR was run by TCRdb on the PCR reads, yielding one entry per CDR3 protein. The sample lists fewer than 1 million distinct CDR3 sequences, 15% to 20% seen once, with around 4.5% in the top ten. V shed 8 bases and J shed 7 bases, with 18 bases lying between them. This CDR3 spans 14 amino acids. The germline V gene has CDR1 LNHDA and CDR2 SQIVND (reference sequence). The study's findings and limits: Diversity and T-cell counts at one year after transplant derived mostly from new T cells.

This TCR was recovered from a male patient younger than 18 who had a stem cell transplant for acute lymphoblastic leukemia, so the T cells may come from the graft donor. This chain uses TRBV19 with TRBJ2-1, with a weak D call TRBD2 (7 bases). Sequenced material: PBMCs, mostly from graft donor cells, taken 360 days after TCRalphabeta/CD19-depleted stem cell transplant. The CDR3 reads CASAGEGRVNEQFF. Written as DNA, the CDR3 is TGTGCCAGTGCAGGGGAGGGCCGGGTTAATGAGCAGTTCTTC. The whole variable domain, filled in from reference TRBV19 and TRBJ2-1, reads DGGITQSPKYLFRKEGQNVTLSCEQNLNHDAMYWYRQDPGQGLRLIYYSQIVNDFQKGDIAEGYSVSREKKESFPLTVTSAQKNPTAFYLCASAGEGRVNEQFFGPGTRLTVL.